The rows below give T cell receptor beta chains drawn from one sample of a study of shared clonotypes between healthy human individuals. This table comes from immunoSEQ multiplex PCR, and its TCRdb copy is limited to in-frame clones, with some not included. The sample lists some 2,400,000 clones, approximately 94% occurring once. Sequenced: naive CD4+ T cells sorted from blood. The receptors come from a man aged 18-30 years in good health. Each CDR3 is given with its conserved first and last residue. The order of the fields is J gene, clone size, CDR3 length, D gene, V gene, CDR3 protein, CDR3 DNA. D genes are given only for firm matches. For some rows the clone size is stated as once, few or many, or as a class when expanded; others skip it.

J gene: TRBJ2-5
clone size: -
CDR3 length: 16
D gene: -
V gene: TRBV11-2
CDR3 protein: CASSLGHKSVKETQYF
CDR3 DNA: TGTGCCAGCAGCTTAGGGCACAAAAGCGTGAAAGAGACCCAGTACTTC

J gene: TRBJ1-4
clone size: once
CDR3 length: 14
D gene: TRBD1
V gene: TRBV5-4
CDR3 protein: CASRPGTEAEKLFF
CDR3 DNA: TGTGCCAGCAGACCCGGGACAGAAGCTGAAAAACTGTTTTTT

J gene: TRBJ1-5
clone size: -
CDR3 length: 13
D gene: -
V gene: TRBV2
CDR3 protein: CASCGDSNQPQHF
CDR3 DNA: TGTGCCTCCTGCGGGGATAGCAATCAGCCCCAGCATTTT

J gene: TRBJ2-7
clone size: -
CDR3 length: 13
D gene: -
V gene: TRBV13
CDR3 protein: CASSLGSPYEQYF
CDR3 DNA: TGTGCCAGCAGCTTAGGCTCTCCCTACGAGCAGTACTTC

J gene: TRBJ2-5
clone size: -
CDR3 length: 13
D gene: TRBD1
V gene: TRBV10-3
CDR3 protein: CAIKPTGGETQYF
CDR3 DNA: TGTGCCATCAAACCAACAGGGGGAGAGACCCAGTACTTC

J gene: TRBJ1-1
clone size: -
CDR3 length: 16
D gene: TRBD1
V gene: TRBV7-2
CDR3 protein: CASSLWAGGSDTEAFF
CDR3 DNA: TGTGCCAGCAGCTTATGGGCAGGGGGGTCCGACACTGAAGCTTTCTTT

J gene: TRBJ1-2
clone size: -
CDR3 length: 12
D gene: -
V gene: TRBV28
CDR3 protein: CASSLKESAYTF
CDR3 DNA: TGTGCCAGCAGTTTAAAAGAGTCAGCCTACACCTTC

J gene: TRBJ2-7
clone size: -
CDR3 length: 15
D gene: TRBD2
V gene: TRBV4-1
CDR3 protein: CASSQKPGLFYEQYF
CDR3 DNA: TGCGCCAGCAGCCAAAAGCCGGGACTATTCTACGAGCAGTACTTC

J gene: TRBJ1-1
clone size: -
CDR3 length: 13
D gene: TRBD1
V gene: TRBV19
CDR3 protein: CASIDRVGTEAFF
CDR3 DNA: TGTGCCAGTATAGACAGGGTTGGCACTGAAGCTTTCTTT

J gene: TRBJ2-5
clone size: few
CDR3 length: 15
D gene: -
V gene: TRBV2
CDR3 protein: CASSGSSPPWETQYF
CDR3 DNA: TGTGCCAGCAGTGGCAGTTCTCCACCCTGGGAGACCCAGTACTTC

J gene: TRBJ1-1
clone size: -
CDR3 length: 15
D gene: -
V gene: TRBV10-3
CDR3 protein: CAISESDRENTEAFF
CDR3 DNA: TGTGCCATCAGTGAGTCAGACAGAGAGAACACTGAAGCTTTCTTT

J gene: TRBJ1-5
clone size: -
CDR3 length: 14
D gene: -
V gene: TRBV6-1
CDR3 protein: CASNDGRGNQPQHF
CDR3 DNA: TGTGCCAGCAATGATGGCAGGGGCAATCAGCCCCAGCATTTT

J gene: TRBJ2-5
clone size: -
CDR3 length: 14
D gene: -
V gene: TRBV6-5
CDR3 protein: CASRRPGKQETQYF
CDR3 DNA: TGTGCCAGCAGGAGACCAGGGAAACAAGAGACCCAGTACTTC

J gene: TRBJ2-5
clone size: -
CDR3 length: 16
D gene: -
V gene: TRBV25-1
CDR3 protein: CASRAFTGAGKETQYF
CDR3 DNA: TGTGCCAGCAGAGCATTTACAGGGGCGGGGAAGGAAACCCAGTACTTC

J gene: TRBJ2-1
clone size: once
CDR3 length: 12
D gene: -
V gene: TRBV4-2
CDR3 protein: CASSQDINEQFF
CDR3 DNA: TGTGCCAGCAGCCAAGACATAAATGAGCAGTTCTTC

J gene: TRBJ1-1
clone size: -
CDR3 length: 13
D gene: TRBD1
V gene: TRBV2
CDR3 protein: CASSEQGGTEAFF
CDR3 DNA: TGTGCCAGCAGTGAACAGGGGGGCACTGAAGCTTTCTTT

J gene: TRBJ2-5
clone size: -
CDR3 length: 12
D gene: -
V gene: TRBV6-5
CDR3 protein: CASRERQETQYF
CDR3 DNA: TGTGCCAGCAGGGAACGGCAAGAGACCCAGTACTTC